This TCR beta chain was obtained from a study of radiotherapy plus CTLA-4 blockade in lung cancer. This clone has a handful of counts. Germline CDR1 and CDR2: LGHNA and YNFKEQ. This CDR3 is built from 15 residues. Trimming at V came to 5 bases and at J to 2 bases, leaving 4 bases not matched to a gene. Sequenced by immunoSEQ multiplex PCR; TCRdb stores in-frame clones only, minus some. The data contain tens of thousands of clones, less than 75% of them singletons. The sequence derives from a human donor with non-small cell lung cancer whose response to radiotherapy plus ipilimumab could not be evaluated. This material consisted of peripheral blood, taken from a patient treated with radiotherapy plus ipilimumab. The chain couples TRBV4-2 to TRBJ2-1; 9 bases fit TRBD2. The CDR3 sequence: CASSLAGVAYNEQFF. The DNA for the CDR3 is TGTGCCAGCAGCTTAGCGGGAGTGGCCTACAATGAGCAGTTCTTC.